This T cell receptor (beta chain) is from a study of CD8 T cells in ankylosing spondylitis. Findings and caveats of the study: The authors reported significant enrichment of disease-linked clones in matched ankylosing spondylitis synovial fluid. Disease-linked clones had a CD8+ phenotype and relatively low frequency in peripheral blood. Blood from ankylosing spondylitis patients appeared to carry a characteristic roughly 8-variant TCR beta motif. Some of the motif variants had earlier been found in reactive arthritis patients' fluid and blood.

In the case of this clonotype: Its antigen is undetermined.

Quantitative 5'-RACE with molecular barcodes generated TCR beta libraries. TCRdb re-analysed the 5' RACE reads in MiXCR, keeping a single row per CDR3 protein. The sample has a few hundred thousand distinct CDR3 sequences, approximately 17% seen once. Per the germline V gene, CDR1 is KGHSH and CDR2 is LQKENI. CDR3 size: 15 residues. V gave up 0 bases and J gave up 6 bases, with 13 bases separating them. The sequence came from a male donor with ankylosing spondylitis. The sequenced sample was blood, either unsorted or a sorted T cell fraction (not recorded which). The chain recombines TRBV18 with TRBJ2-3; D perhaps matches TRBD1 (6 bases). CDR3 amino acids: CASSPPIGGADTQYF. The CDR3 DNA reads TGTGCCAGCTCACCACCTATTGGGGGCGCTGATACGCAGTATTTT.